Shown below are 11 T cell receptor beta chains from a single sample sequenced in a study of T cell clonality in common variable immunodeficiency. Using immunoSEQ multiplex PCR, the repertoire was profiled, and TCRdb retains in-frame clones only, with some absent. There are about 52,000 clones in the sample, none observed a single time. Sequencing was performed on peripheral blood mononuclear cells. The receptors stem from a person aged 18-70 years in good health.

This clone was detected many times. The CDR3 goes on 3 residues after the read ends, and that part is filled in from the germline J gene. Other nucleotide sequences from this sample produce the same CDR3. This rearrangement joins TRBV4-1 to TRBJ1-5, with a possible D match to TRBD1 (5 bases). V dropped 3 bases and J dropped 8 bases, with 8 bases sitting between them. CDR3 length: 12 residues. Per germline, CDR1 MGHRA and CDR2 YSYEKL. This chain's CDR3 is CASSQGGEPQHF. CDR3 DNA, as far as it was read: TGCGCCAGCAGCCAGGGAGGGGAGCCC.

The sample holds many counts of this clone. Read coverage stops 3 residues before the CDR3 terminus; the germline J gene supplies the remainder. The genes are TRBV19 and TRBJ1-2; D is perhaps TRBD1 (6 bases). This CDR3 is built from 13 residues. Between the trimmed V and J ends, which lost 11 bases and 3 bases, there was a span of 16 bases. Germline loops: CDR1 LNHDA, CDR2 SQIVND (reference sequence). The covered CDR3 bases are TGTGCCTCACCCAGGGGCGGTGACTATGGC. This gives the protein CASPRGGDYG. The entire CDR3 protein reads CASPRGGDYGYTF.

This clone was counted at least ten times. The CDR3 end is not reached by the read, which stops 3 residues before it; the germline J gene fills it in. The V and J genes are TRBV7-9 and TRBJ2-5; weak D call: TRBD2 (5 bases). The CDR3 consists of 13 residues. Germline V CDR1 and CDR2: SEHNR, FQNEAQ (reference sequence). The V end was cut by 7 bases, the J end by 5 bases, with 14 bases between. CDR3 in amino acids: CASTLRGLETQYF. The sequenced CDR3 bases are TGTGCCAGCACCCTCCGGGGATTGGAGACC.

The table lists this clone with a few counts. The sequenced fragment ends 3 residues before the CDR3 boundary, so the rest is inferred from the germline J gene. This sequence joins TRBV18 and TRBJ1-2; D not resolved. This CDR3 is built from 15 residues. Germline V gene data show CDR1 as KGHSH and CDR2 as LQKENI. CDR3 in amino acids: CASSPLETSAYDYTF. CDR3 DNA (partial): TGTGCCAGCTCACCACTCGAGACTAGCGCCTACGAC.

Many counts were recorded for this clone. The CDR3 end lies 3 residues beyond the end of the read and is filled in from the germline J gene. V usage is TRBV7-8 and J usage is TRBJ2-3; 13 nucleotides match TRBD2. The CDR3 is 15 residues long. Germline V CDR1 and CDR2: SGHVS, FQNEAQ. Losses at the gene ends were 6 bases for V and 4 bases for J; bases not matched to a gene: 4. CDR3 DNA (partial): TGTGCCAGCAGGAGACTAGCGGGGGGCTCAGATACG. It codes for CASRRLAGGSDT. The whole CDR3 region reads CASRRLAGGSDTQYF.

This clone was counted many times. The read ends 3 residues before the CDR3 terminus; that terminus is restored from the germline J gene. The rearrangement joins TRBV20-1 to TRBJ2-2, with 8 bases identical to TRBD2. The length of the CDR3 is 14 residues. After removal of 6 bases from V and 1 base from J, the junction contained 4 bases not matched to a gene. CDR1 is DFQATT, CDR2 SNEGSKA, per germline (reference sequence). CDR3 bases read: TGCAGTGCCAGAAGCGGGGGGAACACCGGGGAG. This gives the protein CSARSGGNTGE. The entire CDR3 sequence reads CSARSGGNTGELFF.

This clone was seen repeatedly, ten times or more. The read ends 3 residues early relative to the CDR3; the germline J gene fills the gap. This chain joins TRBV7-2 and TRBJ2-3; 12 bases match TRBD2. The CDR3 is 14 residues long. Per the germline V gene, CDR1 is SGHTA and CDR2 is FQGNSA. The trim removed 7 bases at V and 3 bases at J, leaving 2 bases unmatched. The CDR3 DNA, read in part, is TGTGCCAGCACCCTAGCGGGGGGGACAGATACG. This gives the protein CASTLAGGTDT. The CDR3, in full, reads CASTLAGGTDTQYF.

This clone was observed at least ten times. The read terminates 3 residues ahead of where the CDR3 ends, so the germline J gene completes it. This chain uses TRBV5-1 with TRBJ2-1; 10 bases agree with TRBD1. The CDR3 has 16 amino acids. Germline CDR1 SGHRS, CDR2 YFSETQ. V was clipped by 2 bases and J by 5 bases; unmatched bases: 7. CDR3 region: CASSFHDRGLDNEQFF. The DNA read from the CDR3 is TGCGCCAGCAGCTTCCACGACAGGGGGCTGGACAATGAG.

As to this clone: Coverage ceases 3 residues before the CDR3 finishes, and the germline J gene fills in the end. This sequence joins TRBV7-2 and TRBJ1-1; perhaps TRBD1 as D (5 bases). Germline CDR1 reads SGHTA; CDR2 reads FQGNSA. The CDR3 length is 11 residues. The germline V and J ends were trimmed by 10 bases and 7 bases, with 13 bases remaining between them. CDR3: CATSTVGEAFF. The sequenced CDR3 bases are TGTGCCACCTCGACAGTTGGTGAA.

This clone was recorded many times. The DNA ends 3 residues before the CDR3 does, and the rest of the CDR3 is filled in from the germline J gene. V gene TRBV18 combines with J gene TRBJ2-1; 10 positions agree with TRBD2. There are 15 residues in the CDR3. Germline lookup yields CDR1 KGHSH and CDR2 LQKENI. With V trimmed by 2 bases and J by 9 bases, 7 bases remained unmatched. This chain's CDR3 is CASSPSLAGEGEQFF. The covered CDR3 bases are TGTGCCAGCTCACCATCGCTAGCGGGAGAAGGTGAG.

This clone was detected ten times or more. The CDR3 goes on 3 residues after the read ends, and that part is filled in from the germline J gene. The rearrangement uses TRBV2 and TRBJ2-2, with a weak D call TRBD2 (6 bases). From germline, CDR1 is SNHLY and CDR2 FYNNEI. Between the trimmed V and J ends, which lost 9 bases and 8 bases, there was a span of 13 bases. CDR3 length: 12 residues. The sequenced CDR3 bases are TGTGCCAGTGGGGGGAATAGGGGGGAG. Translation gives CASGGNRGE. The CDR3 as a whole reads CASGGNRGELFF. Full variable domain (remainder filled in from reference TRBV2 and TRBJ2-2): EPEVTQTPSHQVTQMGQEVILRCVPISNHLYFYWYRQILGQKVEFLVSFYNNEISEKSEIFDDQFSVERPDGSNFTLKIRSTKLEDSAMYFCASGGNRGELFFGEGSRLTVL.